The T cell receptor beta chain under discussion was sequenced for a study of metastatic and nonmetastatic thyroid tumors. Concerning this clone itself: Antigen unknown.

Via MiXCR, TCRdb re-called the PCR reads. Counted here are tens of thousands of clones, under 20% occurring once; the ten biggest clones make up approximately 13%. Overall study results and limits: Reportedly, malignant thyroid tumors had significantly higher TCR beta diversity than benign nodules, in blood and tumor.

Patients underwent thyroid surgery, and none had received any treatment before it. The V and J ends lost 4 bases and 5 bases respectively, with 10 bases between them. Per the germline V gene, CDR1 is DFQATT and CDR2 is SNEGSKA (reference sequence). This CDR3 region has 12 residues. The clonotype originates from a female donor with papillary thyroid cancer or a benign thyroid nodule (not recorded which). Some clones in this sample may be carry-over from other donors' samples. The specimen sequenced was tumor tissue. This chain connects TRBV20-1 to TRBJ2-3; D is undetermined. CDR3 nucleotides: TGCAGTGCTATATCTAGTGTAGATACGCAGTATTTT. Protein: CSAISSVDTQYF.